This paragraph covers one T cell receptor (beta chain) sequence. Its antigen is undetermined. The sample is drawn from a study of cytomegalovirus exposure and HLA in healthy donors. Overall study results and limits: A later analysis found most CMV-associated TCR beta chains apparently HLA-restricted.

Both 60 Vbeta primers and 13 Jbeta primers went into the PCR. This table comes from immunoSEQ multiplex PCR, and its TCRdb copy is limited to in-frame clones, with some not included. Among more than 95,000 clones listed, 80% to 90% were seen once. Germline lookup yields CDR1 MDHEN and CDR2 SYDVKM. V lost 3 bases, J lost 3 bases, and 6 bases stayed unmatched. The CDR3 totals 15 residues. The receptor was isolated from a woman aged 40 to 49 in good health and CMV-seropositive. J is TRBJ2-7 and V is TRBV28, with 9 bases identical to TRBD1. Sequencing was done on a sample of PBMCs. CDR3 residues: CASSFPRDRVYEQYF. The DNA of the CDR3 is TGTGCCAGCAGTTTCCCCCGGGACAGGGTCTACGAGCAGTACTTC.